The rows below give T cell receptor beta chains drawn from one sample of a study of T cells in Graves' hyperthyroidism and ophthalmopathy. TCRdb reprocessed the multiplex PCR reads with MiXCR, giving one entry per CDR3 protein. The sample lists some 530,000 distinct CDR3 sequences, 20% to 25% occurring once. Sample: blood. The receptors stem from a woman between 65 and 79 years old with Graves' ophthalmopathy. The CDR3 runs from the conserved cysteine through the conserved F or W. Fields, in order: V gene, J gene, clone size, D gene, CDR3 protein, CDR3 DNA. The D gene is left open where the match is weak. Clone size appears in some rows only: once, few, many, or a class for an expanded clone.

v_gene: TRBV25-1
j_gene: TRBJ2-1
abundance: few
d_gene: -
CDR3aa: CASSAPGSSYNEQFF
CDR3nt: TGTGCCAGCAGTGCCCCCGGGAGCTCCTACAATGAGCAGTTCTTC

v_gene: TRBV20-1
j_gene: TRBJ1-2
abundance: -
d_gene: TRBD1
CDR3aa: CSAEGTGPYYGYTF
CDR3nt: TGCAGTGCTGAGGGGACAGGACCCTACTATGGCTACACCTTC

v_gene: TRBV12-3/TRBV12-4
j_gene: TRBJ1-1
abundance: many
d_gene: -
CDR3aa: CASSFGGTEAFF
CDR3nt: TGTGCCAGCTCCTTCGGAGGCACTGAAGCTTTCTTT

v_gene: TRBV7-2
j_gene: TRBJ1-4
abundance: few
d_gene: -
CDR3aa: CASSLASGNEKLFF
CDR3nt: TGTGCCAGCAGCTTAGCTTCGGGAAATGAAAAACTGTTTTTT

v_gene: TRBV3-1
j_gene: TRBJ1-1
abundance: -
d_gene: -
CDR3aa: CASTQSGSEAFF
CDR3nt: TGTGCCAGCACGCAAAGCGGGTCTGAAGCTTTCTTT

v_gene: TRBV5-1
j_gene: TRBJ2-3
abundance: few
d_gene: -
CDR3aa: CASSLSRRGDRTDTQYF
CDR3nt: TGCGCCAGCAGCTTGTCACGGCGCGGGGACCGCACAGATACGCAGTATTTT

v_gene: TRBV18
j_gene: TRBJ2-1
abundance: -
d_gene: -
CDR3aa: CASSPDYENRNEQFF
CDR3nt: TGTGCCAGCTCACCCGACTACGAAAACCGCAATGAGCAGTTCTTC

v_gene: TRBV10-2
j_gene: TRBJ2-2
abundance: many
d_gene: -
CDR3aa: CASSESRNTGELFF
CDR3nt: TGCGCCAGCAGTGAGTCACGGAACACCGGGGAGCTGTTTTTT

v_gene: TRBV28
j_gene: TRBJ1-6
abundance: -
d_gene: -
CDR3aa: CASRTIKGSYNSPLHF
CDR3nt: TGTGCCAGCAGGACAATAAAAGGATCCTATAATTCACCCCTCCACTTT

v_gene: TRBV15
j_gene: TRBJ2-1
abundance: many
d_gene: TRBD1
CDR3aa: CATSTAPGTGYEQFF
CDR3nt: TGTGCCACCAGCACCGCCCCCGGGACAGGGTATGAGCAGTTCTTC